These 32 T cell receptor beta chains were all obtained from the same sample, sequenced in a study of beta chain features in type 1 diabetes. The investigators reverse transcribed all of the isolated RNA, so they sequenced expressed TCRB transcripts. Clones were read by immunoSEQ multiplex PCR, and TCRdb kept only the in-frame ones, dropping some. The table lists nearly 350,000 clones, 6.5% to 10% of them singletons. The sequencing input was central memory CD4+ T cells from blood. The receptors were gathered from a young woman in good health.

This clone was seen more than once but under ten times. The CDR3 here is CASSEPGTSGYNEQFF. In DNA form, the CDR3 reads TGTGCCAGCAGTGAACCCGGGACTAGCGGTTACAATGAGCAGTTCTTC. The chain recombines TRBV25-1 with TRBJ2-1; 11 bases are a match to TRBD2. Germline V gives CDR1 MGHDK, CDR2 SYGVNS. J was trimmed by 4 bases and V by 2 bases; bases with no gene match: 4. The CDR3 totals 16 residues.

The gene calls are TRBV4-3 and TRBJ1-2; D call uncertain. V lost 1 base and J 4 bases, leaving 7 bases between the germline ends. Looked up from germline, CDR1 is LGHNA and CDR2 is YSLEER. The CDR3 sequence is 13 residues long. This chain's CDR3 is CASSQGQSYGYTF. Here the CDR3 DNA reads TGCGCCAGCAGCCAAGGACAAAGCTATGGCTACACCTTC.

The CDR3 spells CASSQDFQGAGELFF. DNA of the CDR3: TGTGCCAGCAGCCAAGACTTTCAGGGTGCCGGGGAGCTGTTTTTT. The chain combines TRBV4-2 with TRBJ2-2, with D maybe TRBD1 (5 bases). The CDR3 loop spans 15 amino acids. The V and J ends lost 0 bases and 6 bases respectively, with 11 bases between them. Germline-derived CDR1 and CDR2 are LGHNA and YNFKEQ.

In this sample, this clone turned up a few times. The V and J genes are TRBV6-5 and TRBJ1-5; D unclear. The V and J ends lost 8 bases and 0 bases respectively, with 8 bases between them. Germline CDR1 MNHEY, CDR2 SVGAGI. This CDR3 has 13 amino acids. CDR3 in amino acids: CASRSNSNQPQHF. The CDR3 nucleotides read TGTGCCAGCCGTTCTAATAGCAATCAGCCCCAGCATTTT.

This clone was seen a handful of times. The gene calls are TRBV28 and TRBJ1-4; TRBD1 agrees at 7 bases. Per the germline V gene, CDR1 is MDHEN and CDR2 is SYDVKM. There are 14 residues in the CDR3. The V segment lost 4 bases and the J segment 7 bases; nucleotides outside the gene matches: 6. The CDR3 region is CASSSSGQVEKLFF. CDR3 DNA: TGTGCCAGCAGTTCCTCCGGACAGGTTGAAAAACTGTTTTTT.

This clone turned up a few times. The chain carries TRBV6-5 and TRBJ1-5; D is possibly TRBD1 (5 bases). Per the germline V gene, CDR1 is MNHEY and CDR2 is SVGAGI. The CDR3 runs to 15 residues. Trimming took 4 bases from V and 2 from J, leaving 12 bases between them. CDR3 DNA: TGTGCCAGCAGTTTACAGGTTAGGGGCAATCAGCCCCAGCATTTT. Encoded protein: CASSLQVRGNQPQHF.

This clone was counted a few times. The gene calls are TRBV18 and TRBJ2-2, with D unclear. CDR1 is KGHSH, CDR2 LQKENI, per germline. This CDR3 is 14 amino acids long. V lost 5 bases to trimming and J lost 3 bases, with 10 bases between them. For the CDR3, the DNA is TGTGCCAGCTCAGAAGGGATGGACACCGGGGAGCTGTTTTTT. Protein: CASSEGMDTGELFF.

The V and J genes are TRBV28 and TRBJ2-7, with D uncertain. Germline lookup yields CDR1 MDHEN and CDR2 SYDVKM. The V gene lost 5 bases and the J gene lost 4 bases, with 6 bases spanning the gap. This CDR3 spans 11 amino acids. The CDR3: CASSHRYEQYF. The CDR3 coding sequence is TGTGCCAGCAGTCATCGATACGAGCAGTACTTC.

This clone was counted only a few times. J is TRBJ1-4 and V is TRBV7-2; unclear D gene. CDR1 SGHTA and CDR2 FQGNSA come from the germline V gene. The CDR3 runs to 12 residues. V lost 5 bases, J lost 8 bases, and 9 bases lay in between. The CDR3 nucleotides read TGTGCCAGCAGCACAACGGGGGAAAAACTGTTTTTT. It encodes CASSTTGEKLFF. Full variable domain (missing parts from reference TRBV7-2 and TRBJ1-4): GAGVSQSPSNKVTEKGKDVELRCDPISGHTALYWYRQSLGQGLEFLIYFQGNSAPDKSGLPSDRFSAERTGGSVSTLTIQRTQQEDSAVYLCASSTTGEKLFFGSGTQLSVL.

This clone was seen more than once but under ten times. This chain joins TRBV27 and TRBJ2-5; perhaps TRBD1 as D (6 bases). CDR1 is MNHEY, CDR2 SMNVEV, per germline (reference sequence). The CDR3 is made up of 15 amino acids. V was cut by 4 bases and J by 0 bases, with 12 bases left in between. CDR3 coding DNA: TGTGCCAGCAGTTCGGGAACAGGGTACCAAGAGACCCAGTACTTC. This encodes CASSSGTGYQETQYF.

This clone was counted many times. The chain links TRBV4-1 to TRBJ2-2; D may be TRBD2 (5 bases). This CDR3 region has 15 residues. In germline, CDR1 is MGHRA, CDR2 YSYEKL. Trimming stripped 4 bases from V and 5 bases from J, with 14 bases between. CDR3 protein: CASSRPGLVTGELFF. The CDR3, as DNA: TGCGCCAGCAGCCGACCTGGACTCGTAACCGGGGAGCTGTTTTTT.

This chain's CDR3 is CASSVAGGSTLHEQFF. For the CDR3, the DNA is TGTGCCAGCAGCGTAGCGGGAGGGAGCACCTTACATGAGCAGTTCTTC. The chain links TRBV9 to TRBJ2-1, with 8 nucleotides matching TRBD2. After removal of 0 bases from V and 8 bases from J, the junction contained 10 bases not matched to a gene. From germline, CDR1 is SGDLS and CDR2 YYNGEE. CDR3 length equals 16 residues.

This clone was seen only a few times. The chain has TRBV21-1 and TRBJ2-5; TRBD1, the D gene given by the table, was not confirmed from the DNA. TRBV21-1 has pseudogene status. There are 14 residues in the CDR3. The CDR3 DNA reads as TGTGCCAGCAGCCCAAGGAAGGGGGAAGAGACCCAGTACTTC. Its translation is CASSPRKGEETQYF.

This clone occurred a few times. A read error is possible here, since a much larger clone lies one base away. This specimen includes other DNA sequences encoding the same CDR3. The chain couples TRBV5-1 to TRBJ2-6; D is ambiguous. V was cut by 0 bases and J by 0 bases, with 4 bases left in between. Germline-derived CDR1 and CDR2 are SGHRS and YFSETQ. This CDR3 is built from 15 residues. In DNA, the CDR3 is TGCGCCAGCAGCTTGGAGGGCTCTGGGGCCAACGTCCTGACTTTC. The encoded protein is CASSLEGSGANVLTF.

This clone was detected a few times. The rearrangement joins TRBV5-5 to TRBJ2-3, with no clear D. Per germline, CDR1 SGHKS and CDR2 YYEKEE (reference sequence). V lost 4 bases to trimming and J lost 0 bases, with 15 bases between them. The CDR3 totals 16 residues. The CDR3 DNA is TGTGCCAGCAGCCGCGCCAAACAGACTAGCACAGATACGCAGTATTTT. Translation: CASSRAKQTSTDTQYF.

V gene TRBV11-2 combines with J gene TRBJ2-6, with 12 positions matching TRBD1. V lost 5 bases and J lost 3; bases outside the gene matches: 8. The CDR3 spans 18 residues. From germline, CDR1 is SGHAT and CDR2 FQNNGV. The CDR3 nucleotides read TGTGCCAGCAGCATCCGGGACAGGGGGCTTTTTGGGGCCAACGTCCTGACTTTC. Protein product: CASSIRDRGLFGANVLTF.

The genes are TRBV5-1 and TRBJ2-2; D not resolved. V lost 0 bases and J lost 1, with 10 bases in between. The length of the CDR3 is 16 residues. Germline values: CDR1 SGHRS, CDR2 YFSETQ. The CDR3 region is CASSLGPLMNTGELFF. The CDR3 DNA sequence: TGCGCCAGCAGCTTGGGCCCCCTCATGAACACCGGGGAGCTGTTTTTT.

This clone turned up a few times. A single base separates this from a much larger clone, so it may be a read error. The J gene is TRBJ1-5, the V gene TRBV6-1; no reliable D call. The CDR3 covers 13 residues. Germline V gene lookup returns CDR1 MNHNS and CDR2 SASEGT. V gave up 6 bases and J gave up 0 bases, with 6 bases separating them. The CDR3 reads CASRGNSNQPQHF. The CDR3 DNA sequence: TGTGCCAGCAGGGGGAATAGCAATCAGCCCCAGCATTTT.

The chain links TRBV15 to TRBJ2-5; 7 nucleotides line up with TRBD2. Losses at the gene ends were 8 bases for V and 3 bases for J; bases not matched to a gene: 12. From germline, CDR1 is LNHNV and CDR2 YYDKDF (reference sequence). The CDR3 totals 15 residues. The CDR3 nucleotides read TGTGCCACCTCAAATCGTGTGGGAGGGAAAGAGACCCAGTACTTC. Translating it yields CATSNRVGGKETQYF.

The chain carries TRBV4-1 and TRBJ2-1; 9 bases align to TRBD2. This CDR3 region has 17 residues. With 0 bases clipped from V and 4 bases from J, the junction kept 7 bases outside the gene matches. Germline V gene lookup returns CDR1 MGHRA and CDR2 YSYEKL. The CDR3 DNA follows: TGCGCCAGCAGCCAAGATCGGCTAGCGGGAAGTTACAATGAGCAGTTCTTC. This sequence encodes CASSQDRLAGSYNEQFF.

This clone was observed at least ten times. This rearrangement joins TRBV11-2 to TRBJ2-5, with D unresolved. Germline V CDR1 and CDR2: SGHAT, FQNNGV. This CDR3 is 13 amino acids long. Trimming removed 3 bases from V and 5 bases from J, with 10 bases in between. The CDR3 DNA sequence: TGTGCCAGCAGCTTGTCGATAGAGGAGACCCAGTACTTC. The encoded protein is CASSLSIEETQYF.

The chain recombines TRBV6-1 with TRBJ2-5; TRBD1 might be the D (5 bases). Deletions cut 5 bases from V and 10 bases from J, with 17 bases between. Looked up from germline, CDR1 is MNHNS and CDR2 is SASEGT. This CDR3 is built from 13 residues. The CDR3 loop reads CASSQTQGVDQYF. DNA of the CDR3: TGTGCCAGCAGTCAGACCCAAGGGGTAGACCAGTACTTC.

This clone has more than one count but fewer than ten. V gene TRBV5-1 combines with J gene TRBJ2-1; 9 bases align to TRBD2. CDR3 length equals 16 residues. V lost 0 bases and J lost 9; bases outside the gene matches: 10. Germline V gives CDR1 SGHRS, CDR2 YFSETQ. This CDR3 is CASSLDVSGSGSEQFF. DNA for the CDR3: TGCGCCAGCAGCTTGGATGTTAGCGGGAGTGGAAGTGAGCAGTTCTTC.

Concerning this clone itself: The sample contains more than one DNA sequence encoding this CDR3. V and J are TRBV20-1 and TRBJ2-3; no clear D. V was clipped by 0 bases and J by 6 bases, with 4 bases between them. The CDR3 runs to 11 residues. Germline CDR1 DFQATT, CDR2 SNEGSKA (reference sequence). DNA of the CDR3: TGCAGTGCTAGAGATCGTGATACGCAGTATTTT. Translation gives CSARDRDTQYF.

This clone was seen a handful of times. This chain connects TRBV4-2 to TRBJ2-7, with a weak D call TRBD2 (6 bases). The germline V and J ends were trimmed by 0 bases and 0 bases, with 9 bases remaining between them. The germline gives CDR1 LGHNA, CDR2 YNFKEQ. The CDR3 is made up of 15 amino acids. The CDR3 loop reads CASSQDARDSYEQYF. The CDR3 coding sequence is TGTGCCAGCAGCCAAGATGCGCGGGACTCCTACGAGCAGTACTTC.

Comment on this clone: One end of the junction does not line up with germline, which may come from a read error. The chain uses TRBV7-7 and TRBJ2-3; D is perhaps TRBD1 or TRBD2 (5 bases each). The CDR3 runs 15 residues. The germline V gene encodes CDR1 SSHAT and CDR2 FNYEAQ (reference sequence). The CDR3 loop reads CASSLGVSGSDTQYF. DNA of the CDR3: TGTGCTAGCAGCTTGGGGGTGTCCGGGTCAGATACGCAGTATTTT.

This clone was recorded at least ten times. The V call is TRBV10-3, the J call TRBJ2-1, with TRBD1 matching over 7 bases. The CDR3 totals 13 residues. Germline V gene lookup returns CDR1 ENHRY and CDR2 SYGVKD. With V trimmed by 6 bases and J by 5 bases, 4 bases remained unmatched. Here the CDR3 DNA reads TGTGCCATCAGGGGGACAGTCAACAATGAGCAGTTCTTC. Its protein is CAIRGTVNNEQFF.

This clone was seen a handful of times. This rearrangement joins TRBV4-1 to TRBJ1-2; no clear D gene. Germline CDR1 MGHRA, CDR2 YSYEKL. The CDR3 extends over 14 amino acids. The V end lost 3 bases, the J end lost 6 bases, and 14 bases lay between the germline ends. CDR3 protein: CASSQQVTYDGYTF. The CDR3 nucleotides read TGCGCCAGCAGCCAGCAAGTGACGTACGATGGCTACACCTTC.

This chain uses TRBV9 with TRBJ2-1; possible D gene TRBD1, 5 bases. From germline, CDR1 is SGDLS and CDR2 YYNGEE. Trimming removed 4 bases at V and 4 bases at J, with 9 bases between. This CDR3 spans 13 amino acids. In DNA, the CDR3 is TGTGCCAGCAGCCCTGACAGTTACAATGAGCAGTTCTTC. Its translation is CASSPDSYNEQFF.

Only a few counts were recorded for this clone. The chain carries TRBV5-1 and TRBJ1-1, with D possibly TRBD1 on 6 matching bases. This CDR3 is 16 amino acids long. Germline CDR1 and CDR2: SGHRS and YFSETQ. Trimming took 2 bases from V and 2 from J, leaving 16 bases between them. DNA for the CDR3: TGCGCCAGCAGCTTTAATATGGCCGGGGGCAACACTGAAGCTTTCTTT. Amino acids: CASSFNMAGGNTEAFF.

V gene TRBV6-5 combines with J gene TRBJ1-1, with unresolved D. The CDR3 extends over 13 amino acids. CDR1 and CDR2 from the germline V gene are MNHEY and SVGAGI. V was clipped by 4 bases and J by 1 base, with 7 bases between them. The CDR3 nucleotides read TGTGCCAGCAGTTTCAGTTGGAACACTGAAGCTTTCTTT. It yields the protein CASSFSWNTEAFF.

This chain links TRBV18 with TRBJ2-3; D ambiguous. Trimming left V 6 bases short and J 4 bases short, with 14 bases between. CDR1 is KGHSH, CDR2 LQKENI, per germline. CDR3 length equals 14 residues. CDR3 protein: CASSPRGGPDTQYF. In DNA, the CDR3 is TGTGCCAGCTCGCCTCGAGGCGGACCAGATACGCAGTATTTT.